The rows below give T cell receptor beta chains drawn from one sample of a study of blood T cell repertoires in COVID-19. Sequenced by immunoSEQ multiplex PCR; TCRdb stores in-frame clones only, minus some. Of about 260,000 clones in the sample, about 89% were seen once. Sequencing was performed on peripheral blood. Receptor source: a man aged 40-49 years who had recovered from COVID-19. The CDR3 runs from the conserved cysteine through the conserved F or W. A D gene is named only where the DNA matches it firmly. Only part of the rows carry a size: once, few, many, or a class if the clone is expanded.

size	J	D	V	DNA	CDR3
-	TRBJ2-7	-	TRBV6-4	TGTGCCAGCAGTTGGGACTGCCTTAGGAACTACGAGCAGTACTTC	CASSWDCLRNYEQYF
-	TRBJ2-7	-	TRBV5-1	TGCGCCAGCAGCTTGGTCGCGGCAGGGACCTACGAGCAGTACTTC	CASSLVAAGTYEQYF
-	TRBJ2-1	-	TRBV15	TGTGCCACTCATCAACTCTTGACAGGCGGAGATGAGCAGTTCTTC	CATHQLLTGGDEQFF
-	TRBJ2-7	TRBD1	TRBV10-3	TGTGCCATCCGCAGGACAGGGGGAGGCGAGCAGTACTTC	CAIRRTGGGEQYF
-	TRBJ2-2	-	TRBV7-2	TGTGCCAGCAGCTTAGCCCCCGGAGGTAACACCGGGGAGCTGTTTTTT	CASSLAPGGNTGELFF
-	TRBJ1-4	TRBD1	TRBV2	TGTGCCAGCAGTAACGACAGGGACGGTGAAAAACTGTTTTTT	CASSNDRDGEKLFF
-	TRBJ2-7	-	TRBV5-1	TGCGCCAGCAGCTTGGCTGTCAGCTCCTACGAGCAGTACTTC	CASSLAVSSYEQYF
-	TRBJ1-2	-	TRBV5-8	TGTGCCAGCCCGGACAGTAACTATGGCTACACCTTC	CASPDSNYGYTF
-	TRBJ1-2	-	TRBV2	TGTGCCAGCAGGGTCGGGACTCTGGGCGGCTACACCTTC	CASRVGTLGGYTF
few	TRBJ2-3	-	TRBV2	TGTGCCAGCGGCAGGGGAGGGCAGGCCGATACGCAGTATTTT	CASGRGGQADTQYF
-	TRBJ1-2	-	TRBV30	TGTGCCTGGAGTGTACTAACAGGCCACTACACCTTC	CAWSVLTGHYTF
few	TRBJ2-5	TRBD1	TRBV5-1	TGCGCCAGCAGCTATACAGGGGGCCTGGAGACCCAGTACTTC	CASSYTGGLETQYF
-	TRBJ2-5	TRBD2	TRBV10-3	TGTGCCATCAGTGGACTAGCGGGAGTCTGTCTAGAGACCCAGTACTTC	CAISGLAGVCLETQYF
-	TRBJ2-7	-	TRBV29-1	TGCAGCGTTGAAGGGCACAGCTACGAGCAGTACTTC	CSVEGHSYEQYF
-	TRBJ2-7	TRBD1	TRBV18	TGTGCCAGCTCACCATTTGGGACAGGGGGATACGAGCAGTACTTC	CASSPFGTGGYEQYF
-	TRBJ1-2	TRBD1	TRBV2	TGTGCCAGCAGTCCCGACAGGGGTGCTAACTATGGCTACACCTTC	CASSPDRGANYGYTF
-	TRBJ2-2	-	TRBV7-2	TGTGCCAGCGTTTTAGACACCGGGGAGCTGTTTTTT	CASVLDTGELFF
-	TRBJ1-2	TRBD1	TRBV2	TGTGCCAGCAGCGACTTTGCATTGGGGCAGGGGGTGGGTGGCTACACCTTC	CASSDFALGQGVGGYTF
-	TRBJ2-5	-	TRBV12-3/TRBV12-4	TGTGCCAGCAGTCCGGTCGGAGAGACCCAGTACTTC	CASSPVGETQYF
-	TRBJ1-1	-	TRBV29-1	TGCAGCGTTGAAGTCTGGTCGGGAAACACTGAAGCTTTCTTT	CSVEVWSGNTEAFF